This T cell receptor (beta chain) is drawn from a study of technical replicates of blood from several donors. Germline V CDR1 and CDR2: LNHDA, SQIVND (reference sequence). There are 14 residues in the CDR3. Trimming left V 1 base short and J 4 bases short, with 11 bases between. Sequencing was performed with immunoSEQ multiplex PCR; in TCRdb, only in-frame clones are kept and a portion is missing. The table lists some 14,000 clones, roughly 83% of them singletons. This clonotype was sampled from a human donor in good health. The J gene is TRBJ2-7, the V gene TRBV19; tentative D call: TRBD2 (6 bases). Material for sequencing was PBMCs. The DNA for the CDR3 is TGTGCCAGTAGTATAGGAAGCGGGCTATACGAGCAGTACTTC. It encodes CASSIGSGLYEQYF.